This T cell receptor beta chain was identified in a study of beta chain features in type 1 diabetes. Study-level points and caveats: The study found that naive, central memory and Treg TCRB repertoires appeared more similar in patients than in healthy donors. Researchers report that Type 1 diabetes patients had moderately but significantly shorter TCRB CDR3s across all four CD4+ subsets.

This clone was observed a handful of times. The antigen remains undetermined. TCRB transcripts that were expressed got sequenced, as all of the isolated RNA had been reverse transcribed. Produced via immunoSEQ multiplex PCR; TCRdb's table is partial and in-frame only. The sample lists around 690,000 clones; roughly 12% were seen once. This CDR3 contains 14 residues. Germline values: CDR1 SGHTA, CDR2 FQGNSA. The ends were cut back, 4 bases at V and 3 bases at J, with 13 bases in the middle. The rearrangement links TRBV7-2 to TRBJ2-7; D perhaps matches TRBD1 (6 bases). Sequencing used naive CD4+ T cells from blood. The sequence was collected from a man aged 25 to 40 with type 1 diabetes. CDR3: CASSSLGADYEQYF. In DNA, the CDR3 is TGTGCCAGCAGCTCCCTGGGGGCCGACTACGAGCAGTACTTC.